The sequence of this T cell receptor (beta chain) was determined in a study of shared clonotypes between healthy human individuals. Points on this clone: One end of the junction is discordant with germline, which a read error may explain.

Sequenced by immunoSEQ multiplex PCR; TCRdb stores in-frame clones only, minus some. In the table there are around 990,000 clones, 70% to 80% of which are singletons. This receptor was taken from a man younger than 35 in good health. Some clones in this sample may be carry-over from other donors' samples. Sequencing input: memory CD4+ T cells from PBMCs. Subset noted: CD45RA-negative fraction.

CDR3 in amino acids: CASSLMGSGAF. In nucleotides, the CDR3 is TGTGCCAGCAGCTTAATGGGGAGTGGGGCCTTT. The rearrangement uses TRBV7-2 and TRBJ1-1; perhaps TRBD1 as D (5 bases). Germline V CDR1 and CDR2: SGHTA, FQGNSA. The CDR3 loop spans 11 amino acids.